This T cell receptor (beta chain) was recovered during a study of T cells in Graves' hyperthyroidism and ophthalmopathy. Patients showing uncontrolled infection, other autoimmune disease, pregnancy or lactation were ineligible. Each diagnosis drew on symptoms, thyroxine, TRAb, thyroid ultrasound and orbital computed tomography findings. TCR beta CDR3 regions were amplified from RNA. HTBI primers were the set used in a first-round RT-PCR of the TCR CDR3. MiXCR, applied by TCRdb to the multiplex PCR reads, yields one record per CDR3 protein. The sample contains about 300,000 distinct CDR3 sequences, approximately 18% of which appear only once. This clonotype was picked up many times. Its antigen is unknown. The V gene lost 4 bases and the J gene lost 5 bases, with 17 bases spanning the gap. This CDR3 is 15 amino acids long. CDR1 and CDR2 from the germline V gene are SGHDT and YYEEEE. Study observations and caveats: The model forecast ophthalmopathy, anticipating it by a median about six months before onset. Blood shared most expanded thyroid clonotypes above 0.001.

Sample: blood. V gene TRBV5-6 combines with J gene TRBJ2-3, with D perhaps TRBD1 (6 bases). This sequence originates from a man between 45 and 60 years old with Graves' ophthalmopathy. This chain's CDR3 is CASSVQGLGQDTQYF. The CDR3 region has the DNA TGTGCCAGCAGCGTACAGGGTTTAGGGCAAGATACGCAGTATTTT.